These 22 T cell receptor beta chains came from one sample sequenced in a study of technical replicates of blood from several donors (dated 2017 in TCRdb). Preparation of the library involved the immunoSEQ multiplex PCR assay. TCRdb limited this immuneACCESS table to in-frame rearrangements with V and J called. A share of clones is missing; checked studies link under half to unresolved V genes, and the rest is unexplained. This sample comprises 50,000 to 70,000 clones, over 75% of them detected only once. The ten largest account for 4.6% of the sample. The source material was PBMCs. The receptors originated from a human donor in good health. Some clones in this sample may be carry-over from other donors' samples.

V usage is TRBV6-6 and J usage is TRBJ2-1; no clear D gene. CDR3 length: 14 residues. Per the germline V gene, CDR1 is MNHNY and CDR2 is SVGAGI (reference sequence). The V end lost 0 bases, the J end lost 0 bases, and 3 bases lay between the germline ends. CDR3 loop: CASSYSSSYNEQFF. The CDR3 DNA reads as TGTGCCAGCAGTTACTCTAGCTCCTACAATGAGCAGTTCTTC.

The V gene is TRBV12-5, the J gene TRBJ2-1, with D maybe TRBD1 (6 bases). The CDR3 covers 14 residues. Trimming pared 4 bases from V and 10 bases from J, leaving 17 bases between. Germline V gene data show CDR1 as LGHNT and CDR2 as FRNRAP. In DNA form, the CDR3 reads TGTGCTAGTGGTTCGCGGGTCCTAACAGGGGAGCAGTTCTTC. Translation: CASGSRVLTGEQFF.

This chain joins TRBV5-6 and TRBJ1-2; 7 bases fit TRBD1. The germline CDR1 and CDR2 sequences are SGHDT and YYEEEE. The length of the CDR3 is 13 residues. The J segment lost 2 bases and the V segment lost 7 bases, leaving 5 bases of the junction unmatched. CDR3 amino acids: CASGRQGNYGYTF. As DNA, the CDR3 is TGTGCCAGCGGAAGACAGGGCAACTATGGCTACACCTTC.

This rearrangement joins TRBV4-1 to TRBJ1-2; 9 positions match TRBD1. CDR1 MGHRA and CDR2 YSYEKL come from the germline V gene. The CDR3 covers 19 residues. The V gene end was trimmed by 1 base and the J gene end by 5 bases; junction bases not matched to a gene: 17. In DNA, the CDR3 is TGCGCCAGCAGCCAAGGATACAAGATAGGGACAGGGCGGGTTTATGGCTACACCTTC. Amino acids: CASSQGYKIGTGRVYGYTF.

J is TRBJ2-5 and V is TRBV6-5, with TRBD2 as a possible D gene (6 bases). The CDR3 covers 14 residues. V was clipped by 0 bases and J by 9 bases, with 14 bases between them. Germline V gene data show CDR1 as MNHEY and CDR2 as SVGAGI. The chain's CDR3 is CASSYSGQGGSQYF. The CDR3 nucleotides read TGTGCCAGCAGTTACTCTGGGCAGGGAGGATCCCAGTACTTC.

The chain recombines TRBV4-1 with TRBJ2-2; TRBD2 aligns across 7 bases. Germline V lookup: CDR1 MGHRA, CDR2 YSYEKL. J gave up 5 bases and V 2 bases, and 8 bases lay outside the gene matches. This CDR3 region has 16 residues. This CDR3 reads CASSQPPAAGTGELFF. CDR3 DNA sequence: TGCGCCAGCAGCCAACCCCCGGCAGCGGGAACCGGGGAGCTGTTTTTT.

V is TRBV5-4 and J is TRBJ1-1; D perhaps matches TRBD1 (5 bases). Germline CDR1 is SGHNT and CDR2 is YYREEE (reference sequence). The CDR3 contains 17 residues. The V and J ends lost 0 bases and 4 bases respectively, with 19 bases between them. The CDR3 nucleotides read TGTGCCAGCAGCTTGGGGGCTGGGGCCGGGAGGGGCACTGAAGCTTTCTTT. Its protein product is CASSLGAGAGRGTEAFF.

As concerns this clone: An end of the junction differs from the germline gene, which may be a read error. The rearrangement uses TRBV11-2 and TRBJ2-1; TRBD2 matches 11 bases. The germline CDR1 and CDR2 sequences are SGHAT and FQNNGV. CDR3 size: 13 residues. The CDR3 protein is CASSLDRLAGGLF. CDR3 DNA: TGTGCCAGCAGCTTAGACCGCTTAGCGGGAGGGCTCTTC.

This chain uses TRBV27 with TRBJ2-1, with 7 bases lining up with TRBD2. The germline CDR1 and CDR2 sequences are MNHEY and SMNVEV (reference sequence). V shed 2 bases, J shed 8 bases, and the junction held 3 bases outside the gene matches. This CDR3 is 13 amino acids long. CDR3 protein: CASSLASGDEQFF. The CDR3 DNA reads TGTGCCAGCAGTTTAGCGAGCGGGGATGAGCAGTTCTTC.

The rearrangement links TRBV4-2 to TRBJ2-2; TRBD1 agrees at 8 bases. The CDR3 has 17 amino acids. Germline CDR1 is LGHNA and CDR2 is YNFKEQ. V dropped 0 bases and J dropped 3; count of bases not matched to a gene: 6. The chain's CDR3 is CASSQDAGGAYTGELFF. The CDR3 DNA is TGTGCCAGCAGCCAAGACGCAGGGGGCGCCTACACCGGGGAGCTGTTTTTT.

This clone was observed a handful of times. CDR3 region: CASSPVRGGDADTQYF. CDR3 nucleotide sequence: TGTGCCAGCAGCCCCGTTAGGGGGGGGGATGCTGATACGCAGTATTTT. The genes are TRBV5-4 and TRBJ2-3; tentative D call: TRBD2 (7 bases). Deletions cut 4 bases from V and 6 bases from J, with 21 bases between. Germline V gene sequence: CDR1 SGHNT, CDR2 YYREEE (reference sequence). The CDR3 spans 16 residues.

The chain combines TRBV2 with TRBJ1-2; TRBD1 agrees at 8 bases. The germline V gene has CDR1 SNHLY and CDR2 FYNNEI. The CDR3 consists of 14 residues. V dropped 5 bases and J dropped 4; count of bases not matched to a gene: 6. CDR3 in amino acids: CASSPLGTGYGYTF. The CDR3 region has the DNA TGTGCCAGCAGTCCCCTGGGGACAGGCTATGGCTACACCTTC.

The chain joins TRBV11-3 to TRBJ2-1; a weak D match, TRBD2 (6 bases). The V end was cut by 1 base, the J end by 10 bases, with 8 bases between. The CDR3 runs to 12 residues. CDR1 SGHNT and CDR2 YENEEA come from the germline V gene. In nucleotides, the CDR3 is TGTGCCAGCAGCTTAGGCCTAGCGGAGCAGTTCTTC. Translating gives CASSLGLAEQFF.

The chain joins TRBV2 to TRBJ2-1, with TRBD2 identical over 8 bases. Trimming cost V 6 bases and J 0 bases; bases outside gene matches: 4. The germline CDR1 and CDR2 sequences are SNHLY and FYNNEI. The CDR3 loop spans 15 amino acids. Here the CDR3 DNA reads TGTGCCAGCAGGTTAGCGGGAACCTCCTACAATGAGCAGTTCTTC. Amino acids: CASRLAGTSYNEQFF.

The V call is TRBV19, the J call TRBJ2-3, with 14 nucleotides matching TRBD2. Trimming removed 5 bases from V and 4 bases from J; junction bases left unmatched: 5. The length of the CDR3 is 16 residues. The V gene's germline CDR1 is LNHDA and CDR2 SQIVND (reference sequence). The DNA for the CDR3 is TGTGCCAGTAGTCCACGACTAGCGGGAGGGGCAGATACGCAGTATTTT. This translates into CASSPRLAGGADTQYF.

This clone was detected once. V usage is TRBV5-4 and J usage is TRBJ2-3; D uncertain. The germline gives CDR1 SGHNT, CDR2 YYREEE (reference sequence). V was clipped by 2 bases and J by 3 bases, with 4 bases between them. CDR3 size: 12 residues. In DNA, the CDR3 is TGTGCCAGCAGCTTACAAACAGATACGCAGTATTTT. This gives the protein CASSLQTDTQYF.

This chain joins TRBV30 and TRBJ2-1; D is possibly TRBD2 (6 bases). Germline assignment: CDR1 GTSNPN and CDR2 SVGIG (reference sequence). The CDR3 consists of 15 residues. V was shortened by 2 bases and J by 6 bases, with 17 bases between the two germline ends. The CDR3 sequence: CAWSPGSDDPNEQFF. CDR3 nucleotides: TGTGCCTGGAGTCCCGGGAGCGACGACCCCAATGAGCAGTTCTTC.

The chain uses TRBV4-2 and TRBJ2-5; 8 bases line up with TRBD2. Germline CDR1 is LGHNA and CDR2 is YNFKEQ. CDR3 size: 14 residues. Trimming cost V 0 bases and J 7 bases; bases outside gene matches: 4. For the CDR3, the DNA is TGTGCCAGCAGCCAAGAACCCGGGGGGGGGACCCAGTACTTC. Protein: CASSQEPGGGTQYF.

This rearrangement joins TRBV12-5 to TRBJ2-7; 12 bases match TRBD1. The CDR3 loop spans 15 amino acids. Germline V gives CDR1 LGHNT, CDR2 FRNRAP. The junction had 5 bases not matched to a gene; V was cut back by 6 bases and J by 2 bases. Written as DNA, the CDR3 is TGTGCTAGTGGGACGGGACAGGGGGCAGCCTACGAGCAGTACTTC. It specifies CASGTGQGAAYEQYF.

The rearrangement links TRBV9 to TRBJ2-1; the match to TRBD2 covers 8 bases. V was clipped by 6 bases and J by 7 bases; unmatched bases: 18. Germline V gene lookup returns CDR1 SGDLS and CDR2 YYNGEE. This CDR3 has 17 amino acids. The CDR3 protein is CASTFYGTSGLWNEQFF. The CDR3 DNA reads as TGTGCCAGCACCTTCTATGGGACTAGTGGTTTGTGGAATGAGCAGTTCTTC.

The rearrangement joins TRBV6-4 to TRBJ1-4; the D is unclear. V dropped 4 bases and J dropped 2 bases, with 14 bases sitting between them. CDR3 length: 16 amino acids. The germline CDR1 and CDR2 sequences are MRHNA and SNTAGT. The CDR3 coding sequence is TGTGCCAGCAGTGCGCCCAGTCCTGGCACTAATGAAAAACTGTTTTTT. Protein sequence: CASSAPSPGTNEKLFF.

The rearrangement joins TRBV12-2 to TRBJ2-7; the D call TRBD1 from the table was never checked on the DNA. TRBV12-2 is noted as a pseudogene. The CDR3 consists of 15 residues. CDR3 amino acids: CASRLVDTDSYEQYF. CDR3 in DNA: TGTGCAAGTCGCTTAGTAGACACAGACTCCTACGAGCAGTACTTC.